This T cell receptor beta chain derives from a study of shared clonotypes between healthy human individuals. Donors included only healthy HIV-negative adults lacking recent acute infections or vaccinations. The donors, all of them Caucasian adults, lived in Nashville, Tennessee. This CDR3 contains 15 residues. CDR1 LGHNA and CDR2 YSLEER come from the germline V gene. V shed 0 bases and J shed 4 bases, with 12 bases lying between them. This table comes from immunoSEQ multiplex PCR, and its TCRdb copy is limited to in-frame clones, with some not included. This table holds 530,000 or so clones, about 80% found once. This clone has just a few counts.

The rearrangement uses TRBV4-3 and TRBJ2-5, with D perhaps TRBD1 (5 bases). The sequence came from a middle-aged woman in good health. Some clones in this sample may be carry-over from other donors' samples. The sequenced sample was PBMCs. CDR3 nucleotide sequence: TGCGCCAGCAGCCAAGATCGAAAGGGGCCAGAGACCCAGTACTTC. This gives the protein CASSQDRKGPETQYF.